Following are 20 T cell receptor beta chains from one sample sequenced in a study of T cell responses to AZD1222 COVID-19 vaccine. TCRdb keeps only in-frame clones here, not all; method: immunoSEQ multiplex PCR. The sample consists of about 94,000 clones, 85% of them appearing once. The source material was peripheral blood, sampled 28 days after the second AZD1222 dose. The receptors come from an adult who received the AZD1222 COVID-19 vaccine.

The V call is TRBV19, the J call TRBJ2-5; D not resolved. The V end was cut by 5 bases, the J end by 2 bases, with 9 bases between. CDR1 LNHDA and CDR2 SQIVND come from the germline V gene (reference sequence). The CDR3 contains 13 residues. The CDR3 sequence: CASSSSRQETQYF. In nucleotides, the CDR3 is TGTGCCAGTAGTTCATCGCGTCAAGAGACCCAGTACTTC.

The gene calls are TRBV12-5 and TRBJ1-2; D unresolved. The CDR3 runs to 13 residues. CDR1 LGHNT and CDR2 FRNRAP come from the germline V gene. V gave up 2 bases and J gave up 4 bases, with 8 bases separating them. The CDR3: CASGLTHGYGYTF. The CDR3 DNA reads TGTGCTAGTGGTTTGACACATGGCTATGGCTACACCTTC.

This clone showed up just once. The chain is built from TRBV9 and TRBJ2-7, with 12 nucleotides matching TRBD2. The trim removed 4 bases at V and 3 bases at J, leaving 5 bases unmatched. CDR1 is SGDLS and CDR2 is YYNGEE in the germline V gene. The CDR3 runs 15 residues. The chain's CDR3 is CASSPSSGRVYEQYF. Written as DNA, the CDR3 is TGTGCCAGCAGCCCGTCTAGCGGGAGGGTCTACGAGCAGTACTTC.

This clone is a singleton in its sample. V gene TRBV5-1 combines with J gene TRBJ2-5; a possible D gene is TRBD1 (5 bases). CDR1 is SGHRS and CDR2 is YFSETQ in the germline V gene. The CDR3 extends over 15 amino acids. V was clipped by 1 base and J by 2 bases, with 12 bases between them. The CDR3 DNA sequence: TGCGCCAGCAGCTTGACAGGTTTTAGGCAAGAGACCCAGTACTTC. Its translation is CASSLTGFRQETQYF.

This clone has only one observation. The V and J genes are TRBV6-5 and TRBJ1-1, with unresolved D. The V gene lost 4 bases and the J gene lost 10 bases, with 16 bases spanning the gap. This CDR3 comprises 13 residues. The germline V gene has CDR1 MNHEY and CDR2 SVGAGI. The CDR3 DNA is TGTGCCAGCAGTTCAAACGTGGCCAGCGCAGCTTTCTTT. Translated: CASSSNVASAAFF.

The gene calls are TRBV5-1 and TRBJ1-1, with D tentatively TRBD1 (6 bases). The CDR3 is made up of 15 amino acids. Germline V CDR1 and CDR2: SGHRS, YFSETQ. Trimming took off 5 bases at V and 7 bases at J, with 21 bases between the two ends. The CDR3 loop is CASRGYSGAPNEAFF. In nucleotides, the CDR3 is TGCGCCAGCAGAGGCTATTCAGGGGCTCCTAATGAAGCTTTCTTT.

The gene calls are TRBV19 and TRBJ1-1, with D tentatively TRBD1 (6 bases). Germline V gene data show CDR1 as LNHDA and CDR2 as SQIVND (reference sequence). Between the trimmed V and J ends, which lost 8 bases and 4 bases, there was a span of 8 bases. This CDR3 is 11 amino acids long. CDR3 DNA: TGTGCCAGTCAGGGGAGCACTGAAGCTTTCTTT. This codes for CASQGSTEAFF.

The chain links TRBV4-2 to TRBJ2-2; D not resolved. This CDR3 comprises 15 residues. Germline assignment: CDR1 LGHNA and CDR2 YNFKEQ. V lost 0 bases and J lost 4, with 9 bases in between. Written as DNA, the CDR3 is TGTGCCAGCAGCCAAGAGAGTCCCAGCACCGGGGAGCTGTTTTTT. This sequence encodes CASSQESPSTGELFF.

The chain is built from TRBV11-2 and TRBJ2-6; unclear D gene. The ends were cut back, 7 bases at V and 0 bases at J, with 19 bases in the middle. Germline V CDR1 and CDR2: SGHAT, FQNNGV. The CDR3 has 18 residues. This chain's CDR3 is CASKNVWIPSSGANVLTF. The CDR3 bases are TGTGCCAGCAAAAATGTTTGGATCCCAAGCTCTGGGGCCAACGTCCTGACTTTC.

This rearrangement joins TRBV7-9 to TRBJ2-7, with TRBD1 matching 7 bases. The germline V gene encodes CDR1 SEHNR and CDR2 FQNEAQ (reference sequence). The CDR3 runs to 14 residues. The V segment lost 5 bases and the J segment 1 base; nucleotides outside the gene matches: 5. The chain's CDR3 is CASSLTGKSYEQYF. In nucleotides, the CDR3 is TGTGCCAGCAGCCTGACAGGGAAATCCTACGAGCAGTACTTC.

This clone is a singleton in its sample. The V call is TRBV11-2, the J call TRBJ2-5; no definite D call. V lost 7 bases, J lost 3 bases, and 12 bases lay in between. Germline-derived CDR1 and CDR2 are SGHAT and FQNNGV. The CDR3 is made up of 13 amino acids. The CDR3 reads CASTTSPEETQYF. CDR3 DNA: TGTGCCAGCACCACGAGCCCCGAAGAGACCCAGTACTTC.

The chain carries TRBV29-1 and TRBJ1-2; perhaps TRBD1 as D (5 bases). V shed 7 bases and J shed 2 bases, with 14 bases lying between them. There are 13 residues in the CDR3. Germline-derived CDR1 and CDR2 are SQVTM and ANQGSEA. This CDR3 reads CSAEAGPNYGYTF. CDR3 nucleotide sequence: TGCAGCGCCGAAGCAGGGCCAAACTATGGCTACACCTTC.

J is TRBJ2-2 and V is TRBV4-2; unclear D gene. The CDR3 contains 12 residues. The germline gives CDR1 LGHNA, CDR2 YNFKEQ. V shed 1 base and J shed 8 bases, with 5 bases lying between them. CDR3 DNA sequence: TGTGCCAGCAGCCAAGTCACGGGGGAGCTGTTTTTT. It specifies CASSQVTGELFF.

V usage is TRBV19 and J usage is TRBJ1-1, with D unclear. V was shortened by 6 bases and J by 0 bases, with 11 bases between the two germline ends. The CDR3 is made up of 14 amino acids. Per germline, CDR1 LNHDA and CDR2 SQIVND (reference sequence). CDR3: CASRLTTMNTEAFF. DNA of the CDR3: TGTGCCAGTAGGCTGACAACTATGAACACTGAAGCTTTCTTT.

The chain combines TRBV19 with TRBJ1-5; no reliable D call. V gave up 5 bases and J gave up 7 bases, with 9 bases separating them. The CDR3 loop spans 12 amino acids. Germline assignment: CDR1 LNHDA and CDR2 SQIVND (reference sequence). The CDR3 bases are TGTGCCAGTAGTGTTGACATCCAGCCCCAGCATTTT. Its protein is CASSVDIQPQHF.

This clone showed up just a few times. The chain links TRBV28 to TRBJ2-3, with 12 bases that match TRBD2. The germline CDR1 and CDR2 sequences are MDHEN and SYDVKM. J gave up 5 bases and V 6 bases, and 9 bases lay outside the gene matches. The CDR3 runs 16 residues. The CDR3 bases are TGTGCCAGCAGATTCACCTCGACTAGCGGGAGAGATACGCAGTATTTT. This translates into CASRFTSTSGRDTQYF.

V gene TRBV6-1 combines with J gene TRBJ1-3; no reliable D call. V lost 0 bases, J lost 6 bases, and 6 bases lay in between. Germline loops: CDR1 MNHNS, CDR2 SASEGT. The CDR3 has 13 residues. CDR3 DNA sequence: TGTGCCAGCAGTGAAGCCCTCCCAAACACCATATATTTT. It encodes CASSEALPNTIYF.

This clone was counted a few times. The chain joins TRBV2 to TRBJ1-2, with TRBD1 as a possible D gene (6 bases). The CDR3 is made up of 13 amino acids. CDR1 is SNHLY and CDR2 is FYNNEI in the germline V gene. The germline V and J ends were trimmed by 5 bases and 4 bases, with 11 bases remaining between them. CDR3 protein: CASSSGTSYGYTF. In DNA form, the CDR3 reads TGTGCCAGCAGTTCCGGGACAAGCTATGGCTACACCTTC.

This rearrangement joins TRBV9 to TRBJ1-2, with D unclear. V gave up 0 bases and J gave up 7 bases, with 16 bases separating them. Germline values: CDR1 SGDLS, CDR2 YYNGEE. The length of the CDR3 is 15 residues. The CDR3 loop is CASSVDSPYLGGYTF. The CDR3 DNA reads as TGTGCCAGCAGCGTAGACAGTCCCTATTTGGGTGGCTACACCTTC. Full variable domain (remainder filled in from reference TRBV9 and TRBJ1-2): DSGVTQTPKHLITATGQRVTLRCSPRSGDLSVYWYQQSLDQGLQFLIQYYNGEERAKGNILERFSAQQFPDLHSELNLSSLELGDSALYFCASSVDSPYLGGYTFGSGTRLTVV.

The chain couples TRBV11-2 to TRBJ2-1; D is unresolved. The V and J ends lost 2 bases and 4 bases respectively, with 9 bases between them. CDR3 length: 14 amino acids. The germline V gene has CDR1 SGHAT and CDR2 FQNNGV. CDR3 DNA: TGTGCCAGCAGCTTACTGGCATCTTACAATGAGCAGTTCTTC. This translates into CASSLLASYNEQFF.